This TCR beta chain is drawn from a study of Tregs in tolerant kidney transplant recipients. Per germline, CDR1 SNHLY and CDR2 FYNNEI. V shed 5 bases and J shed 7 bases, with 14 bases lying between them. The CDR3 spans 13 residues. The assay was immunoSEQ multiplex PCR, and TCRdb's table has in-frame clones only and misses some. The table includes 240,000 or so clones, roughly 80% detected once. The chain links TRBV2 to TRBJ1-2; no clear D gene. The sequenced material came from CD4+ T cells from blood. The sequence came from a human donor in good health. CDR3 region: CASSLDPLIGYTF. The CDR3 DNA is TGTGCCAGCAGTTTAGACCCACTGATTGGCTACACCTTC.